This is a list of T cell receptor beta chains from one sample in a study of radiotherapy plus CTLA-4 blockade in lung cancer. Sequencing used immunoSEQ multiplex PCR; TCRdb keeps in-frame clones, though not all of them. The table lists 83,000 or so clones, roughly four fifths of them singletons, with 0.75% to 0.95% in the top ten. This material consisted of peripheral blood, taken from a patient treated with radiotherapy plus ipilimumab. All receptors derive from a human donor with non-small cell lung cancer who had stable disease on radiotherapy plus ipilimumab. Each CDR3 is given with its conserved first and last residue. D genes are given only for firm matches. Clone size is stated in some rows and not others, as once, few, many or a class when expanded.

TRBV9,-,-,TRBJ1-1,15,CASSVAADVAAEAFF,TGTGCCAGCAGCGTAGCGGCAGACGTTGCCGCTGAAGCTTTCTTT
TRBV28,-,once,TRBJ2-1,15,CASSPSRAAYNEQFF,TGTGCCAGCAGTCCTTCCCGGGCCGCCTACAATGAGCAGTTCTTC
TRBV7-9,-,-,TRBJ1-2,13,CASSPGWGESYTF,TGTGCCAGCAGCCCCGGGTGGGGAGAGAGCTACACCTTC
TRBV15,TRBD2,-,TRBJ2-7,19,CATSRDTRRTSGSIYEQYF,TGTGCCACCAGCAGAGATACCAGGCGGACTAGCGGGAGTATCTACGAGCAGTACTTC
TRBV27,-,-,TRBJ2-7,14,CASSSWERREEQYF,TGTGCCAGCAGTTCCTGGGAGAGACGGGAAGAGCAGTACTTC
TRBV25-1,-,-,TRBJ2-2,14,CASSEFGLTGELFF,TGTGCCAGCAGTGAATTTGGGCTGACCGGGGAGCTGTTTTTT
TRBV12-5,-,-,TRBJ2-3,14,CASAWREWTDTQYF,TGTGCTAGTGCTTGGAGGGAGTGGACAGATACGCAGTATTTT
TRBV30,-,-,TRBJ1-6,13,CAWSVQVNSPLHF,TGTGCCTGGAGTGTACAGGTTAATTCACCCCTCCACTTT
TRBV30,TRBD1,few,TRBJ1-2,13,CAWGRDRPYGYTF,TGTGCCTGGGGCCGGGACAGGCCCTATGGCTACACCTTC
TRBV6-5,-,-,TRBJ2-7,15,CASRVGVSGGYEQYF,TGTGCCAGCAGGGTCGGCGTCTCAGGGGGGTACGAGCAGTACTTC
TRBV11-2,TRBD1,-,TRBJ2-7,15,CASRPTGETWSEQYF,TGTGCCAGCAGGCCGACAGGGGAGACTTGGAGCGAGCAGTACTTC
TRBV9,-,once,TRBJ1-5,13,CASSVGGYQPQHF,TGTGCCAGCAGCGTAGGCGGCTATCAGCCCCAGCATTTT
TRBV6-5,-,-,TRBJ1-4,14,CASSYSGVDEKLFF,TGTGCCAGCAGTTACTCAGGGGTGGATGAAAAACTGTTTTTT
TRBV27,TRBD1,-,TRBJ1-1,14,CASSLGQANTEAFF,TGTGCCAGCAGCCTCGGACAGGCGAACACTGAAGCTTTCTTT
TRBV27,-,-,TRBJ1-1,13,CASSVTRNTEAFF,TGTGCCAGCAGTGTTACACGGAACACTGAAGCTTTCTTT
TRBV28,-,-,TRBJ1-2,12,CASSLSLGGYTF,TGTGCCAGCAGTTTATCCCTGGGTGGCTACACCTTC
TRBV28,TRBD2,-,TRBJ2-1,16,CASSLIAGPSYNEQFF,TGTGCCAGCAGTTTAATAGCGGGGCCTTCCTACAATGAGCAGTTCTTC
TRBV6-1,TRBD1,-,TRBJ2-7,12,CASGTGPYEQYF,TGTGCCAGCGGGACAGGGCCCTACGAGCAGTACTTC
TRBV6-1,-,-,TRBJ1-2,13,CASRIGASYGYTF,TGTGCCAGCAGGATCGGGGCCTCCTATGGCTACACCTTC
TRBV5-1,-,-,TRBJ2-5,17,CASSRGRGGVEGETQYF,TGCGCCAGCAGTCGGGGTCGTGGGGGAGTGGAAGGAGAGACCCAGTACTTC
TRBV5-1,-,-,TRBJ2-7,14,CASSLSFTGYEQYF,TGCGCCAGCAGCCTATCATTTACAGGGTACGAGCAGTACTTC
TRBV5-3,-,-,TRBJ2-7,14,CARSLSAGLYEQYF,TGTGCCAGAAGTCTCTCTGCGGGTCTCTACGAGCAGTACTTC
TRBV6-5,TRBD2,-,TRBJ2-5,15,CASRRLAGGRETQYF,TGTGCCAGCAGGCGCCTAGCGGGAGGACGAGAGACCCAGTACTTC
TRBV6-6,-,-,TRBJ2-2,12,CASSPFTGELFF,TGTGCCAGCAGTCCTTTTACCGGGGAGCTGTTTTTT
TRBV15,TRBD1,once,TRBJ2-2,15,CATSRDRQGAGELFF,TGTGCCACCAGCAGAGACCGACAGGGCGCCGGGGAGCTGTTTTTT
TRBV7-8,-,-,TRBJ2-7,15,CASSKTVPSSHEQYF,TGTGCCAGCAGCAAAACAGTACCGAGCTCCCACGAGCAGTACTTC
TRBV5-4,-,few,TRBJ1-3,15,CASSLFLGGADTIYF,TGTGCCAGCAGCTTGTTTCTCGGGGGCGCGGACACCATATATTTT
TRBV27,TRBD1,-,TRBJ2-7,15,CASSFWTGMPYEQYF,TGTGCCAGCAGCTTCTGGACAGGGATGCCCTACGAGCAGTACTTC
TRBV10-2,-,once,TRBJ2-3,12,CASTGGADTQYF,TGCGCCAGCACCGGAGGGGCAGATACGCAGTATTTT
TRBV7-8,TRBD1,-,TRBJ2-5,14,CASSLNRGGETQYF,TGTGCCAGCAGCCTCAACAGGGGTGGAGAGACCCAGTACTTC
TRBV25-1,TRBD2,-,TRBJ2-1,16,CASRTSGGPRYNEQFF,TGTGCCAGCAGGACTAGCGGGGGGCCCCGCTACAATGAGCAGTTCTTC
TRBV2,TRBD1,-,TRBJ1-1,15,CASSETGTPNTEAFF,TGTGCCAGCAGTGAGACAGGGACCCCGAACACTGAAGCTTTCTTT
TRBV30,-,-,TRBJ2-4,13,CAWSGSAKNIQYF,TGTGCCTGGAGTGGTTCAGCCAAAAACATTCAGTACTTC
TRBV11-2,-,-,TRBJ2-5,15,CASSGGGGVQETQYF,TGTGCCAGCAGCGGAGGGGGAGGGGTCCAAGAGACCCAGTACTTC
TRBV7-2,-,-,TRBJ2-7,11,CASSLGREQYF,TGTGCCAGCAGCTTAGGAAGGGAGCAGTACTTC
TRBV7-9,TRBD1,-,TRBJ2-7,11,CASSLGQGIYF,TGTGCCAGCAGCCTCGGACAGGGAATATACTTC
TRBV14,TRBD1,-,TRBJ2-7,14,CASSQGQGNYEQYF,TGTGCCAGCAGCCAAGGACAGGGAAACTACGAGCAGTACTTC
TRBV28,TRBD1,-,TRBJ2-7,13,CASRDRLSYEQYF,TGTGCCAGCCGGGACAGATTATCCTACGAGCAGTACTTC
TRBV6-1,-,-,TRBJ1-2,14,CASSDQGRGLDYTF,TGTGCCAGCAGCGATCAGGGACGGGGGCTCGACTACACCTTC
TRBV7-2,-,few,TRBJ1-3,14,CASSISASGNTIYF,TGTGCCAGCAGCATTTCGGCCTCGGGAAACACCATATATTTT
TRBV27,TRBD1,-,TRBJ2-1,16,CASSPQGARGYNEQFF,TGTGCCAGCAGTCCCCAGGGGGCACGGGGTTACAATGAGCAGTTCTTC
TRBV30,-,-,TRBJ2-1,15,CARSPGGTSYNEQFF,TGTGCCCGTTCACCAGGTGGGACCTCCTACAATGAGCAGTTCTTC
TRBV7-9,-,-,TRBJ2-1,13,CASSPRAGNEQFF,TGTGCCAGCAGCCCGAGGGCGGGGAATGAGCAGTTCTTC
TRBV2,TRBD1,once,TRBJ2-7,15,CASSSLQIGGEVQYF,TGTGCCAGCAGCTCGTTACAAATAGGGGGCGAGGTGCAGTACTTC
TRBV28,-,few,TRBJ1-4,15,CASSFRRQGNEKLFF,TGTGCCAGCAGTTTTCGTCGTCAGGGTAATGAAAAACTGTTTTTT
TRBV6-5,-,-,TRBJ2-7,11,CASSDQGGQYF,TGTGCCAGCAGTGACCAGGGTGGGCAGTACTTC
TRBV9,-,-,TRBJ1-6,15,CASSQRGAGRSPLHF,TGTGCCAGCAGCCAAAGAGGGGCAGGTCGGTCACCCCTCCACTTT
TRBV9,TRBD1,once,TRBJ2-7,15,CASSVDPGQGNEQYF,TGTGCCAGCAGCGTAGATCCGGGACAGGGGAACGAGCAGTACTTC
TRBV28,TRBD2,-,TRBJ2-7,15,CASRPGTRGPYEQYF,TGTGCCAGCAGGCCCGGGACTAGAGGCCCCTACGAGCAGTACTTC
TRBV7-2,TRBD1,once,TRBJ1-6,16,CASSLIVGQGSSPLHF,TGTGCCAGCAGCTTAATTGTGGGACAGGGCTCTTCACCCCTCCACTTT
TRBV10-3,-,-,TRBJ2-3,13,CAIQDRVTDTQYF,TGTGCCATACAGGACAGAGTCACAGATACGCAGTATTTT
TRBV6-1,TRBD2,-,TRBJ2-1,15,CASIQDGGFYNEQFF,TGTGCCAGCATTCAAGACGGGGGGTTTTACAATGAGCAGTTCTTC
TRBV6-1,TRBD1,-,TRBJ1-1,13,CASSAPGQEKAFF,TGTGCCAGCAGTGCCCCGGGACAGGAGAAAGCTTTCTTT
TRBV6-6,-,-,TRBJ1-5,12,CASKGANQPQHF,TGTGCGAGCAAAGGGGCGAATCAGCCCCAGCATTTT
TRBV6-1,-,-,TRBJ1-5,10,CASSSQPQHF,TGTGCCAGCAGCTCCCAGCCCCAGCATTTT
TRBV7-9,TRBD1,-,TRBJ2-7,19,CASSSLSLKSGTGQYEQYF,TGTGCCAGCAGTTCACTCTCTTTAAAATCCGGGACAGGGCAATACGAGCAGTACTTC
TRBV5-1,-,-,TRBJ2-2,13,CASSLGEPGELFF,TGCGCCAGCAGTCTCGGGGAGCCCGGGGAGCTGTTTTTT